These T cell receptor beta chains were read from a single sample in a study of T cell changes during pregnancy in multiple sclerosis. The data were produced by immunoSEQ multiplex PCR, yet TCRdb's version contains in-frame clones alone and is incomplete. There are about 59,000 clones in the sample; roughly 94% occur only once, and under 3% lies in the top ten. The sequencing used CD8+ T cells from peripheral blood mononuclear cells, collected after pregnancy. These receptors were collected from a female donor with multiple sclerosis, enrolled in a pregnancy study. The CDR3 runs from the conserved cysteine through the conserved F or W. D genes are given only for firm matches.

v_call: TRBV7-7; j_call: TRBJ2-1; d_call: TRBD2; cdr3_aa: CASSRGLVPYNEQFF
v_call: TRBV6-6; j_call: TRBJ2-7; d_call: TRBD1; cdr3_aa: CASRDRASYEQYF
v_call: TRBV9; j_call: TRBJ2-7; d_call: TRBD1; cdr3_aa: CGGTGGHEQYF
v_call: TRBV5-6; j_call: TRBJ2-1; d_call: TRBD2; cdr3_aa: CASSSGTSGPVSYNEQFF
v_call: TRBV19; j_call: TRBJ2-3; d_call: TRBD2; cdr3_aa: CASSISGLAGVIGETSSSTDTQYF
v_call: TRBV2; j_call: TRBJ1-5; d_call: NA; cdr3_aa: CASTYGGNQPQHF
v_call: TRBV7-9; j_call: TRBJ1-1; d_call: NA; cdr3_aa: CASSGGQPKNTEAFF
v_call: TRBV5-4; j_call: TRBJ1-2; d_call: NA; cdr3_aa: CASSFRGGDGYTF
v_call: TRBV19; j_call: TRBJ1-1; d_call: TRBD1; cdr3_aa: CASRNRGPNTEAFF
v_call: TRBV11-3; j_call: TRBJ2-1; d_call: NA; cdr3_aa: CASSLRKSSYNEQFF
v_call: TRBV5-1; j_call: TRBJ2-7; d_call: TRBD2; cdr3_aa: CASSLAQGGLGTYEQYF
v_call: TRBV11-2; j_call: TRBJ2-2; d_call: NA; cdr3_aa: CASSSVETTTGELFF
v_call: TRBV7-6; j_call: TRBJ2-7; d_call: NA; cdr3_aa: CASSPRGAPTYEQYF
v_call: TRBV5-4; j_call: TRBJ2-7; d_call: NA; cdr3_aa: CASRLDSYEQYF
v_call: TRBV7-6; j_call: TRBJ2-7; d_call: NA; cdr3_aa: CASARGETYEQYF
v_call: TRBV2; j_call: TRBJ2-3; d_call: TRBD2; cdr3_aa: CANLAAGGPRITQYF
v_call: TRBV10-3; j_call: TRBJ2-3; d_call: NA; cdr3_aa: CAISEPPQGVTASTDTQYF
v_call: TRBV7-8; j_call: TRBJ2-1; d_call: TRBD2; cdr3_aa: CASSLAVSGGSNSNEQFF
v_call: TRBV5-8; j_call: TRBJ2-7; d_call: TRBD1; cdr3_aa: CAGTGDSSYEQYF
v_call: TRBV10-3; j_call: TRBJ2-7; d_call: TRBD1; cdr3_aa: CAVLQGEYEQYF
v_call: TRBV27; j_call: TRBJ1-2; d_call: NA; cdr3_aa: CASSLSQTGNYGYTF
v_call: TRBV30; j_call: TRBJ2-5; d_call: TRBD2; cdr3_aa: CAWSPRRGGQETQYF
v_call: TRBV27; j_call: TRBJ2-3; d_call: TRBD2; cdr3_aa: CASSSTPRSGRSADTQYF
v_call: TRBV28; j_call: TRBJ1-5; d_call: NA; cdr3_aa: CASSLGPGDGQPQHF
v_call: TRBV28; j_call: TRBJ2-7; d_call: NA; cdr3_aa: CASSLTGFPYEQYF
v_call: TRBV4-1; j_call: TRBJ2-1; d_call: TRBD2; cdr3_aa: CASSQELETSGNEQFF
v_call: TRBV5-1; j_call: TRBJ2-1; d_call: TRBD1; cdr3_aa: CASSFGTGPVGFF
v_call: TRBV9; j_call: TRBJ2-1; d_call: TRBD1; cdr3_aa: CASSRNEGAHYNEQFF
v_call: TRBV9; j_call: TRBJ1-2; d_call: NA; cdr3_aa: CASAGEGEGYTF
v_call: TRBV30; j_call: TRBJ2-7; d_call: NA; cdr3_aa: CAWSDGLFNEQYF
v_call: TRBV11-2; j_call: TRBJ2-7; d_call: NA; cdr3_aa: CASRGYEQYF
v_call: TRBV2; j_call: TRBJ1-5; d_call: NA; cdr3_aa: CASSELPQPQHF
v_call: TRBV4-3; j_call: TRBJ2-1; d_call: TRBD2; cdr3_aa: CASSQVLPGGPGNEQFF
v_call: TRBV29-1; j_call: TRBJ2-6; d_call: NA; cdr3_aa: CSGRARGNSGANVLTF
v_call: TRBV19; j_call: TRBJ2-7; d_call: TRBD2; cdr3_aa: CASSPGGGRVYEQYF
v_call: TRBV5-1; j_call: TRBJ2-1; d_call: NA; cdr3_aa: CASSLGASARQYNEQFF
v_call: TRBV4-3; j_call: TRBJ2-7; d_call: TRBD2; cdr3_aa: CASSQGRTSVYEQYF
v_call: TRBV4-3; j_call: TRBJ1-2; d_call: TRBD1; cdr3_aa: CASSQDLRQGHYGYTF
v_call: TRBV30; j_call: TRBJ2-3; d_call: TRBD2; cdr3_aa: CAWSGVAGLTTSTDTQYF
v_call: TRBV6-6; j_call: TRBJ2-7; d_call: TRBD1; cdr3_aa: CASSAGTGVEQYF
v_call: TRBV19; j_call: TRBJ1-1; d_call: TRBD1; cdr3_aa: CASSPDRGRRTEAFF
v_call: TRBV2; j_call: TRBJ2-7; d_call: NA; cdr3_aa: CASSEKQGAHEQYF
v_call: TRBV27; j_call: TRBJ2-2; d_call: NA; cdr3_aa: CASSFWQGAGELFF
v_call: TRBV9; j_call: TRBJ2-7; d_call: TRBD1; cdr3_aa: CASSAQGFYEQYF
v_call: TRBV27; j_call: TRBJ2-7; d_call: NA; cdr3_aa: CASSLGSGSYEQYF